This note documents a single T cell receptor beta chain sequence. The sample is drawn from a study of PD-L1 blockade in urothelial cancer. The method was immunoSEQ multiplex PCR; TCRdb's version includes in-frame clones alone and lacks a portion of them. The repertoire includes 45,000 to 60,000 clones, approximately 90% of them detected once, and 2% to 2.5% sits in the top ten. Germline V gene sequence: CDR1 SEHNR, CDR2 FQNEAQ (reference sequence). After removal of 5 bases from V and 2 bases from J, the junction contained 5 bases not matched to a gene. The CDR3 contains 16 residues. Regarding time point: peripheral blood 6 weeks after treatment start.

The rearrangement joins TRBV7-9 to TRBJ2-3, with TRBD2 matching 12 bases. This sample comprised PBMCs, obtained around atezolizumab (anti-PD-L1) treatment. This sequence originates from a man aged 60-69 years with urothelial cancer. The CDR3 DNA follows: TGTGCCAGCAGCCCAGGGACTAGCGGGTACACAGATACGCAGTATTTT. Amino acid sequence: CASSPGTSGYTDTQYF.